A selection of T cell receptor beta chains follows, all from one sample in a study of T cell responses to AZD1222 COVID-19 vaccine. Generated by immunoSEQ multiplex PCR, the TCRdb table keeps only in-frame clones and is missing some. Among 95,000 to 150,000 clones listed, roughly 91% were seen once. Here the sequenced sample was peripheral blood, taken on day 0 of MenACWY control vaccination. Receptor source: an adult in good health. CDR3s include the opening cysteine and the closing phenylalanine or tryptophan. D genes are given only for firm matches. A clone size is listed for some rows: how often the clone was seen (once, few, many), or a class if it is expanded.

CDR3aa,CDR3nt,v_gene,j_gene,d_gene,abundance
CASSLGTAYEQYF,TGTGCCAGCAGCTTAGGGACGGCCTACGAGCAGTACTTC,TRBV7-3,TRBJ2-7,-,-
CASSERGNYGYTF,TGTGCCAGCTCCGAGCGGGGGAACTATGGCTACACCTTC,TRBV25-1,TRBJ1-2,-,-
CASRQGYSNQPQHF,TGTGCCAGCAGGCAGGGTTATAGCAATCAGCCCCAGCATTTT,TRBV14,TRBJ1-5,-,-
CASSQPTGSYEQYF,TGTGCCAGCAGCCAACCGACAGGTTCCTACGAGCAGTACTTC,TRBV3-1/TRBV3-2,TRBJ2-7,-,-
CASIGTGEQYF,TGTGCCAGCATTGGGACGGGCGAGCAGTACTTC,TRBV6-4,TRBJ2-7,-,-
CASSPGTSVPNTGELFF,TGTGCCAGCAGCCCCGGGACTAGCGTCCCGAACACCGGGGAGCTGTTTTTT,TRBV3-1/TRBV3-2,TRBJ2-2,TRBD2,-
CASSPVAPSTDTQYF,TGTGCCAGCAGCCCAGTGGCCCCTAGCACAGATACGCAGTATTTT,TRBV27,TRBJ2-3,-,-
CASSYWPGLADNEQFF,TGTGCCAGCAGTTACTGGCCGGGACTAGCGGACAATGAGCAGTTCTTC,TRBV6-5,TRBJ2-1,TRBD2,-
CASSLARQGQETQYF,TGTGCCAGCAGCTTAGCCCGACAGGGCCAAGAGACCCAGTACTTC,TRBV7-9,TRBJ2-5,TRBD1,-
CASRPGQGMENYGYTF,TGTGCCAGTAGACCGGGACAGGGGATGGAGAACTATGGCTACACCTTC,TRBV19,TRBJ1-2,TRBD1,-
CATSRDRDTGELFF,TGTGCCACCAGCAGAGATCGGGACACCGGGGAGCTGTTTTTT,TRBV15,TRBJ2-2,-,-
CASSLDNQPQHF,TGTGCCAGCAGCTTAGATAATCAGCCCCAGCATTTT,TRBV11-3,TRBJ1-5,-,-
CASSPPRDKNTEAFF,TGTGCCAGCAGCCCGCCCCGGGACAAGAACACTGAAGCTTTCTTT,TRBV16,TRBJ1-1,-,-
CASSDREVGANVLTF,TGTGCCAGCAGTGACAGGGAGGTTGGGGCCAACGTCCTGACTTTC,TRBV6-4,TRBJ2-6,-,few
CASSEWGERSPLHF,TGTGCCAGTAGTGAGTGGGGGGAGCGTTCACCCCTCCACTTT,TRBV19,TRBJ1-6,-,once
CAISEEGARDGYTF,TGTGCCATCAGTGAGGAGGGGGCGCGGGATGGCTACACCTTC,TRBV10-3,TRBJ1-2,TRBD1,-
CASSPTTANTEAFF,TGTGCCAGCAGCCCGACGACAGCGAACACTGAAGCTTTCTTT,TRBV5-6,TRBJ1-1,-,-
CASSPGFNTEAFF,TGTGCCAGCTCACCGGGATTTAACACTGAAGCTTTCTTT,TRBV18,TRBJ1-1,-,-
CATSEGGGNQPQHF,TGTGCCACCAGTGAGGGGGGCGGCAATCAGCCCCAGCATTTT,TRBV24-1,TRBJ1-5,-,few
CASSYSGRHDSPLHF,TGTGCCAGCAGTTACTCGGGCAGACATGATTCACCCCTCCACTTT,TRBV6-5,TRBJ1-6,-,-
CASSSRAVNEKLFF,TGTGCCAGCAGTTCTCGGGCAGTTAATGAAAAACTGTTTTTT,TRBV6-5,TRBJ1-4,-,-
CASSPDLAGFTDTQYF,TGTGCCAGCAGCCCCGACCTAGCGGGGTTCACAGATACGCAGTATTTT,TRBV13,TRBJ2-3,TRBD2,-
CASSLGGQGNTIYF,TGTGCCAGCAGTTTGGGGGGCCAGGGAAACACCATATATTTT,TRBV27,TRBJ1-3,-,-
CASSPHAGADTQYF,TGTGCCAGCAGCCCCCACGCAGGGGCAGATACGCAGTATTTT,TRBV7-2,TRBJ2-3,-,-
CASRPSRGPGGELFF,TGTGCCAGCAGGCCCTCGAGAGGGCCCGGGGGGGAGCTGTTTTTT,TRBV7-2,TRBJ2-2,-,-
CASKNLGKQEKLFF,TGTGCCAGCAAAAACCTAGGTAAACAGGAAAAACTGTTTTTT,TRBV28,TRBJ1-4,-,once
CASSQMRVAGNTIYF,TGTGCCAGCAGCCAAATGCGGGTTGCTGGAAACACCATATATTTT,TRBV3-1/TRBV3-2,TRBJ1-3,-,-
CASSQLGSGNTIYF,TGCGCCAGCAGCCAACTAGGCTCTGGAAACACCATATATTTT,TRBV4-1,TRBJ1-3,-,-
CASSQDWWNTEAFF,TGTGCCAGCAGCCAAGATTGGTGGAACACTGAAGCTTTCTTT,TRBV3-1/TRBV3-2,TRBJ1-1,-,-
CATSDFPGFRGNYDTDTQYF,TGTGCCACCAGTGATTTCCCGGGTTTTAGGGGGAATTATGACACAGATACGCAGTATTTT,TRBV24-1,TRBJ2-3,-,-
CASSLVLAGAETQYF,TGTGCCAGCAGCTTAGTTCTAGCGGGAGCAGAGACCCAGTACTTC,TRBV11-2,TRBJ2-5,TRBD2,-
CASSLRTTENTEAFF,TGCGCCAGCAGCTTAAGGACAACCGAGAACACTGAAGCTTTCTTT,TRBV5-1,TRBJ1-1,-,-
CASSLAPGAGALNTEAFF,TGTGCCAGCAGCTTGGCCCCGGGGGCGGGAGCATTGAACACTGAAGCTTTCTTT,TRBV5-4,TRBJ1-1,-,-
CASSLGWVLAGKDYEQYF,TGTGCCAGCAGCTTAGGTTGGGTGCTAGCGGGGAAAGACTACGAGCAGTACTTC,TRBV11-2,TRBJ2-7,TRBD2,-
CARTVSNQPQHF,TGTGCCAGGACAGTTAGCAATCAGCCCCAGCATTTT,TRBV25-1,TRBJ1-5,-,-
CASSSTSGGWVQFF,TGTGCCAGCAGTTCCACTAGCGGGGGCTGGGTACAGTTCTTC,TRBV6-5,TRBJ2-1,TRBD2,-
CASSVGDTSGLEQFF,TGTGCCAGCAGCGTAGGGGATACTAGCGGGCTTGAGCAGTTCTTC,TRBV9,TRBJ2-1,TRBD2,-
CASSQGTSGGETQYF,TGCGCCAGCAGCCAAGGGACTAGCGGTGGAGAGACCCAGTACTTC,TRBV4-1,TRBJ2-5,TRBD2,few
CASSPSAGGQYIF,TGTGCCAGCTCACCATCTGCAGGAGGGCAGTATATTTTT,TRBV18,TRBJ1-4,-,-
CASSPRTGTNSPLHF,TGTGCCAGCAGTCCCCGGACAGGGACCAATTCACCCCTCCACTTT,TRBV27,TRBJ1-6,TRBD1,-
CASSKVQGTGFSRDQPQHF,TGTGCCAGCAGCAAAGTGCAGGGGACAGGGTTTAGCCGCGATCAGCCCCAGCATTTT,TRBV21-1,TRBJ1-5,-,-
CATSKVGTDYSNQPQHF,TGTGCCACCAGCAAGGTGGGGACCGATTATAGCAATCAGCCCCAGCATTTT,TRBV15,TRBJ1-5,-,-
CASSLGGVGTYNEQFF,TGTGCCAGCAGCTTAGGGGGAGTCGGTACCTACAATGAGCAGTTCTTC,TRBV11-1,TRBJ2-1,-,-
CASSLVSVGYGYTF,TGTGCCAGCAGCTTAGTAAGTGTCGGCTATGGCTACACCTTC,TRBV7-2,TRBJ1-2,-,few
CASGAVLAGVEQYF,TGTGCCAGCGGGGCCGTACTAGCCGGAGTCGAGCAGTACTTC,TRBV11-2,TRBJ2-7,-,-
CASSVAGRPNTGELFF,TGTGCCAGCAGTGTAGCGGGAAGGCCGAACACCGGGGAGCTGTTTTTT,TRBV2,TRBJ2-2,TRBD2,-
CASSLSFGTPLGGELFF,TGTGCCAGCAGTTTATCATTCGGGACTCCTCTAGGGGGGGAGCTGTTTTTT,TRBV27,TRBJ2-2,-,-